This passage covers 4 T cell receptor beta chains from one sample sequenced in a study of blood T cell repertoires in COVID-19. Produced via immunoSEQ multiplex PCR; TCRdb's table is partial and in-frame only. This table holds about 120,000 clones, around three quarters found once. The sequenced sample was peripheral blood. These receptor sequences come from a man aged 35-49 years with active or convalescent COVID-19.

The V and J genes are TRBV30 and TRBJ1-5; TRBD1 matches at 7 bases. Germline lookup yields CDR1 GTSNPN and CDR2 SVGIG (reference sequence). This CDR3 is 13 amino acids long. The trim removed 5 bases at V and 3 bases at J, leaving 4 bases unmatched. In DNA form, the CDR3 reads TGTGCCTGGGGGGGACAGTACAATCAGCCCCAGCATTTT. Translating it yields CAWGGQYNQPQHF.

V and J are TRBV2 and TRBJ1-1, with D unclear. Trimming left V 3 bases short and J 7 bases short, with 12 bases between. Germline loops: CDR1 SNHLY, CDR2 FYNNEI. The CDR3 loop spans 13 amino acids. CDR3 DNA sequence: TGTGCCAGCAGTGAGTTGATTGGGCGTGAAGCTTTCTTT. Translating gives CASSELIGREAFF.

The chain couples TRBV11-1 to TRBJ2-7; 9 positions agree with TRBD1. Germline V gene lookup returns CDR1 SGHAT and CDR2 FQDESV (reference sequence). This CDR3 has 15 residues. V lost 5 bases to trimming and J lost 5 bases; unmatched junction nucleotides: 10. In DNA, the CDR3 is TGTGCCAGCAGCCCACCGGGACAGGGATCTCACGAGCAGTACTTC. Translation: CASSPPGQGSHEQYF. Together with reference TRBV11-1 and TRBJ2-7, the CDR3 gives the full variable domain: EAEVAQSPRYKITEKSQAVAFWCDPISGHATLYWYRQILGQGPELLVQFQDESVVDDSQLPKDRFSAERLKGVDSTLKIQPAELGDSAMYLCASSPPGQGSHEQYFGPGTRLTVT.

This chain connects TRBV6-5 to TRBJ1-1; D unresolved. Germline loops: CDR1 MNHEY, CDR2 SVGAGI. The V end was cut by 5 bases, the J end by 1 base, with 11 bases between. This CDR3 spans 14 amino acids. The CDR3 reads CASSPRPQNTEAFF. Written as DNA, the CDR3 is TGTGCCAGCAGTCCCAGGCCTCAGAACACTGAAGCTTTCTTT.